This TCR beta chain is from a study of blood T cell repertoires in COVID-19. The assay was immunoSEQ multiplex PCR, and TCRdb's table has in-frame clones only and misses some. Of about 43,000 clones in the sample, more than 75% were seen once. Sequencing was performed on peripheral blood. This TCR derives from a human donor in a cohort sampled during active COVID-19.

The CDR3 DNA is TGTGCCAGCAGCTTATCGGGAGTCGCTTACAATGAGCAGTTCTTC. As protein: CASSLSGVAYNEQFF. This rearrangement joins TRBV7-9 to TRBJ2-1, with D perhaps matching TRBD2 (6 bases). Trimming left V 2 bases short and J 4 bases short, with 12 bases between. The germline V gene encodes CDR1 SEHNR and CDR2 FQNEAQ (reference sequence). This CDR3 has 15 residues.